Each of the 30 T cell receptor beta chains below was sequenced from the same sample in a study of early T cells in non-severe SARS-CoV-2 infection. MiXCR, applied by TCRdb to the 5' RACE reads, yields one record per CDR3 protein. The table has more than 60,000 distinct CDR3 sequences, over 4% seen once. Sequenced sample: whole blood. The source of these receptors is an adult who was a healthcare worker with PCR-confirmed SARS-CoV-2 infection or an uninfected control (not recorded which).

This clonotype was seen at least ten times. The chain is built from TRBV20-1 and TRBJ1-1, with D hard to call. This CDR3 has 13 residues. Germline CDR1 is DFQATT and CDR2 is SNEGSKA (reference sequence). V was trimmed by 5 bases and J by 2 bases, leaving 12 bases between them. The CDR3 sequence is CSALGPTNTEAFF. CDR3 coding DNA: TGCAGTGCTTTAGGGCCTACCAACACTGAAGCTTTCTTT.

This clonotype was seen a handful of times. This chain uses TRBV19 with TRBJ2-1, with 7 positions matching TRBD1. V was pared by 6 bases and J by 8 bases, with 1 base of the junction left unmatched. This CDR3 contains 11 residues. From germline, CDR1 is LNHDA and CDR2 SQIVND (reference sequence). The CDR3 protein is CASRGTDEQFF. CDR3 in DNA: TGTGCCAGTAGGGGGACAGATGAGCAGTTCTTC.

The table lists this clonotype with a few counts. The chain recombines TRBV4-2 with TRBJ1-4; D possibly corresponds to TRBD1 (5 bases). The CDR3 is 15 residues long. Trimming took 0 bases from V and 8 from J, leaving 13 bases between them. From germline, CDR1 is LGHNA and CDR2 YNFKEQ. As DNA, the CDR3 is TGTGCCAGCAGCCAAGACTCGGGCAGGGAAGAAAAACTGTTTTTT. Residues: CASSQDSGREEKLFF.

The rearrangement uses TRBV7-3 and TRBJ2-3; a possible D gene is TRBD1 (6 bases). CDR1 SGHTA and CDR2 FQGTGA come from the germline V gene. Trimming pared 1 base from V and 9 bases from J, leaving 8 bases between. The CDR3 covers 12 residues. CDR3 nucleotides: TGTGCCAGCAGCTTAATCAGGGGAACGCAGTATTTT. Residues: CASSLIRGTQYF.

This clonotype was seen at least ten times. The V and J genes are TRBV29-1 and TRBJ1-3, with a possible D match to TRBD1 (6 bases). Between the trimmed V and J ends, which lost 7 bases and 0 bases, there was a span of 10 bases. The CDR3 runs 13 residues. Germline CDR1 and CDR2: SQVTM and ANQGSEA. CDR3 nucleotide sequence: TGCAGCGGAGGGGGGGACTCTGGAAACACCATATATTTT. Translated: CSGGGDSGNTIYF.

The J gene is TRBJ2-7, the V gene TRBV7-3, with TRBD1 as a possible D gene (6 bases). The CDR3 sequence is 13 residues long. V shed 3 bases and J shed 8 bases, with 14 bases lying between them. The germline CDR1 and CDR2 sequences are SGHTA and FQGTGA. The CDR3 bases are TGTGCCAGCAGCTTCGTCAGGGGTGAACAGCAGTACTTC. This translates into CASSFVRGEQQYF. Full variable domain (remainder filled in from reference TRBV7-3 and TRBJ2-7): GAGVSQTPSNKVTEKGKYVELRCDPISGHTALYWYRQSLGQGPEFLIYFQGTGAADDSGLPNDRFFAVRPEGSVSTLKIQRTERGDSAVYLCASSFVRGEQQYFGPGTRLTVT.

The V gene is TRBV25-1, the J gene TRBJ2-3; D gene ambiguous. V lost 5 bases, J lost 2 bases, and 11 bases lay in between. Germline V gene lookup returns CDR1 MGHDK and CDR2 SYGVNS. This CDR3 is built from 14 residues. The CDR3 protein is CASSNPSPTDTQYF. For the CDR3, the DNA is TGTGCCAGCAGTAACCCGTCCCCCACAGATACGCAGTATTTT.

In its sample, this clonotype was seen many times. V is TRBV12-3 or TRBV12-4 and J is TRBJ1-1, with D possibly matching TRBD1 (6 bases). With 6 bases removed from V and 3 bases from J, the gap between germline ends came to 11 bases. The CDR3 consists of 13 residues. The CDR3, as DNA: TGTGCCAGCAGACCTACAGGGTACACTGAAGCTTTCTTT. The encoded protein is CASRPTGYTEAFF.

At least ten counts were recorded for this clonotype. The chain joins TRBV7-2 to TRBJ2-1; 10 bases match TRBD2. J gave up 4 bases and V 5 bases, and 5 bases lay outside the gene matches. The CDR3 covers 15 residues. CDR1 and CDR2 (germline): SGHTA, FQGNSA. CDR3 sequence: CASSPAGGGYNEQFF. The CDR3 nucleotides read TGTGCCAGCAGCCCAGCGGGAGGGGGGTACAATGAGCAGTTCTTC.

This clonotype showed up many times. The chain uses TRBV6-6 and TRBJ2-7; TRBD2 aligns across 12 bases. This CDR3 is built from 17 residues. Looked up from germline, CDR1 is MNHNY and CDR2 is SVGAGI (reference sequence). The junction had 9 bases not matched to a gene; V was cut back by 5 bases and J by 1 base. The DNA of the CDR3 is TGTGCCAGCAGTGAGACTAGCGGGAGCGCTTATTCCTACGAGCAGTACTTC. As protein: CASSETSGSAYSYEQYF.

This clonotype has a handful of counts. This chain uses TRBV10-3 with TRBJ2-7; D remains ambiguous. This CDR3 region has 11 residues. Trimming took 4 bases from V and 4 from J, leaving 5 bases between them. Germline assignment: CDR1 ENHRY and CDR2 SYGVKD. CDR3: CAISAQYEQYF. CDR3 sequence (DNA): TGTGCCATCAGTGCCCAGTACGAGCAGTACTTC.

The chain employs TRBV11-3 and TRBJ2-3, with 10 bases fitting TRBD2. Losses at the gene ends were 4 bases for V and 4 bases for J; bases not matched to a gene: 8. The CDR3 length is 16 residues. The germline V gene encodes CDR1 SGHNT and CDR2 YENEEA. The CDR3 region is CASSSGISGRSDTQYF. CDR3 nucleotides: TGTGCCAGCAGCTCAGGAATTAGCGGGAGGTCAGATACGCAGTATTTT.

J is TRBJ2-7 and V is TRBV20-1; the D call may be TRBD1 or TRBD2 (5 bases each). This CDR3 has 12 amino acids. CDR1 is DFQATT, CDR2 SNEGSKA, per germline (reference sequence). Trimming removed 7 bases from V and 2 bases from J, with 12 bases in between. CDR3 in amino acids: CSVPGPAYEQYF. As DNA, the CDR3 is TGCAGTGTCCCGGGACCAGCCTACGAGCAGTACTTC.

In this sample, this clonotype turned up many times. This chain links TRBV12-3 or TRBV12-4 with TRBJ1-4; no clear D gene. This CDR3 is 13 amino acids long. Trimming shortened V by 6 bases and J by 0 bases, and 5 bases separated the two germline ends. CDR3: CASRSATNEKLFF. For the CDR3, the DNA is TGTGCCAGCAGGTCTGCAACTAATGAAAAACTGTTTTTT.

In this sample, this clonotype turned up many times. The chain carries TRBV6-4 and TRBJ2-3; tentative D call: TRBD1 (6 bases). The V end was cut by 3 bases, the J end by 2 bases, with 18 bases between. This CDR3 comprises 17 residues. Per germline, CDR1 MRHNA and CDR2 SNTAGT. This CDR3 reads CASSEGETGLTTDTQYF. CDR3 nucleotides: TGTGCCAGCAGTGAAGGGGAGACAGGTCTAACCACAGATACGCAGTATTTT.

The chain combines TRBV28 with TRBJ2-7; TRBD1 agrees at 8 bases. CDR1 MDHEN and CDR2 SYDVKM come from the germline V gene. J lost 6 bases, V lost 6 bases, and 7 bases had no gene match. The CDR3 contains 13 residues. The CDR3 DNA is TGTGCCAGCAGGATGCAGGGGGCTGCCGAGCAGTACTTC. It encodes CASRMQGAAEQYF.

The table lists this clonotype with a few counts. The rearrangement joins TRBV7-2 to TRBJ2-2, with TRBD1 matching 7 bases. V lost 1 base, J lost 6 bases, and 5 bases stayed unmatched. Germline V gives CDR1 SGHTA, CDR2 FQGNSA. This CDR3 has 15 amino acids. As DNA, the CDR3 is TGTGCCAGCAGCTTAGAGACAGGGAGAGCCGGGGAGCTGTTTTTT. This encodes CASSLETGRAGELFF.

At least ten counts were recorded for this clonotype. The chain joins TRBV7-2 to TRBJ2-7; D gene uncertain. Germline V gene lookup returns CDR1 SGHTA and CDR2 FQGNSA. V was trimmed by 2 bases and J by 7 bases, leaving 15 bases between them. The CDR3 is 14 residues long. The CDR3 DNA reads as TGTGCCAGCAGCTTACCCAATTCTCTTGGAGAGCAGTACTTC. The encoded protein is CASSLPNSLGEQYF.

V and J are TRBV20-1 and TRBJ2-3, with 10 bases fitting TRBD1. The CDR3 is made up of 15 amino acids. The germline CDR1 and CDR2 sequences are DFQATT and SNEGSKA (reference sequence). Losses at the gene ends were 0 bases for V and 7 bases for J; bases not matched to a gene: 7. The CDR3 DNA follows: TGCAGTGCTAGAGATCAAGGGACAGGGGACCATACGCAGTATTTT. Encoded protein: CSARDQGTGDHTQYF.

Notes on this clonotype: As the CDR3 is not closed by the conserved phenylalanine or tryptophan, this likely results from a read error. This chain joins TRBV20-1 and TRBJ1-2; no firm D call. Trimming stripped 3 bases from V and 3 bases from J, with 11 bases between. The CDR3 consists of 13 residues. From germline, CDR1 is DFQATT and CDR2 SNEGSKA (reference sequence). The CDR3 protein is CSASKGYDYGYTI. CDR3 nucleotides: TGCAGTGCTAGCAAGGGCTATGACTATGGCTACACCATC.

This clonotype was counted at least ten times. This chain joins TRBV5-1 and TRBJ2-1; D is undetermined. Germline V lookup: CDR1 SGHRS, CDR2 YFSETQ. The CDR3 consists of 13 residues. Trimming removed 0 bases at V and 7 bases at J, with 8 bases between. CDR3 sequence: CASSLAPINEQFF. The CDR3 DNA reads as TGCGCCAGCAGCTTGGCACCAATTAATGAGCAGTTCTTC.

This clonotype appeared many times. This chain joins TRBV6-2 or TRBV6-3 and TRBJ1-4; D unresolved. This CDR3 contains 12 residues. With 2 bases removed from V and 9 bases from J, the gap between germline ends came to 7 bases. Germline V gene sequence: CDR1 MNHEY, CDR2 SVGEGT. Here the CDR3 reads CASSYPTKKLFF. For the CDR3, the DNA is TGTGCCAGCAGTTACCCGACCAAAAAACTGTTTTTT.

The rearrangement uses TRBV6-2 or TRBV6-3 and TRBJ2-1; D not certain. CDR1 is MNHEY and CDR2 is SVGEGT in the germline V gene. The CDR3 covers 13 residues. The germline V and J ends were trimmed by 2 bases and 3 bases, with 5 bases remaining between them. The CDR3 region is CASSYANYNEQFF. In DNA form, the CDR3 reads TGTGCCAGCAGTTACGCCAACTACAATGAGCAGTTCTTC.

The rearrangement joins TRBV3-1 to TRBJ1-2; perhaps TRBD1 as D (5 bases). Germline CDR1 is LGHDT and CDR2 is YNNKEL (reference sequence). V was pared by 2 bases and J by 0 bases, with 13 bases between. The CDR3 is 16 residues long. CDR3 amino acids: CASSQNLGTANYGYTF. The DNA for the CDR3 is TGTGCCAGCAGCCAAAACCTGGGGACGGCTAACTATGGCTACACCTTC.

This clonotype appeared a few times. The CDR3 reads CASLGQRNQPQHF. CDR3 nucleotide sequence: TGTGCCAGCTTAGGACAGCGAAATCAGCCCCAGCATTTT. The gene calls are TRBV2 and TRBJ1-5, with D perhaps matching TRBD1 (6 bases). Germline loops: CDR1 SNHLY, CDR2 FYNNEI. The CDR3 loop spans 13 amino acids. V was clipped by 8 bases and J by 4 bases, with 12 bases between them.

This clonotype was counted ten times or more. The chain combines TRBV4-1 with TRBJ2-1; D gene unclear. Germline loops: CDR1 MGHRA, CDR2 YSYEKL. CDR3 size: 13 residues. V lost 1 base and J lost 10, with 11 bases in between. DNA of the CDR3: TGCGCCAGCAGCCAAGTAACAACTGCCGAGCAGTTCTTC. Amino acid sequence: CASSQVTTAEQFF.

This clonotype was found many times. CDR3 protein: CASSSGQALHF. CDR3 sequence (DNA): TGTGCCAGCAGTTCCGGACAGGCTCTCCACTTT. This chain uses TRBV6-5 with TRBJ1-6, with 7 bases fitting TRBD1. The V gene's germline CDR1 is MNHEY and CDR2 SVGAGI. V trimming: 4 bases; J trimming: 16 bases; junction bases outside the gene matches: 4. This CDR3 is built from 11 residues.

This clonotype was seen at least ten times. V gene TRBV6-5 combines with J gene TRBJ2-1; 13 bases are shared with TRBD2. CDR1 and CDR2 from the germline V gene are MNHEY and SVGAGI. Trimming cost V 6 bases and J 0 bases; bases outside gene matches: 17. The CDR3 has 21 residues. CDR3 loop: CASSRPKTGTSGKSSYNEQFF. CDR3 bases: TGTGCCAGCAGCCGACCTAAAACAGGGACTAGCGGGAAGAGCTCCTACAATGAGCAGTTCTTC.

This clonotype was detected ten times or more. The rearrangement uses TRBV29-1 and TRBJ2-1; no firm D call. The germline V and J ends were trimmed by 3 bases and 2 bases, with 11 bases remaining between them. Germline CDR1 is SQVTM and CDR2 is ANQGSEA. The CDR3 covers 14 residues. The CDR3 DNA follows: TGCAGCGTTGATCCCCGACAAACCTACAATGAGCAGTTCTTC. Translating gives CSVDPRQTYNEQFF.

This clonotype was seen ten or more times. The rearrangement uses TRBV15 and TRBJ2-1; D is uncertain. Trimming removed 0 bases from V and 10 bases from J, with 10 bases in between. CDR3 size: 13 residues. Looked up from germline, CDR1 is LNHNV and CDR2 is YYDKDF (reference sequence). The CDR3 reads CATSRDRVREQFF. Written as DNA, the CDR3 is TGTGCCACCAGCAGAGATCGGGTAAGGGAGCAGTTCTTC.